The next 21 T cell receptor beta chains were all read from a single sample in a study of blood T cells in healthy people across ages. Next came a second PCR, run for about 6 to 11 cycles, which used a sample-barcoded 5' primer along with a J-beta primer mix. TCRdb redid the calling of the 5' RACE reads with MiXCR, one entry per CDR3 protein. The sample has fewer than 2 million distinct CDR3 sequences; 39% are singletons. The specimen was blood. These receptors were collected from a human donor in good health.

This clonotype was observed a handful of times. The genes are TRBV5-4 and TRBJ1-1; no clear D. Germline V lookup: CDR1 SGHNT, CDR2 YYREEE (reference sequence). This CDR3 contains 14 residues. The V end was cut by 1 base, the J end by 1 base, with 8 bases between. As DNA, the CDR3 is TGTGCCAGCAGCTTGCTGAGGGCGAACACTGAAGCTTTCTTT. Translated, it gives CASSLLRANTEAFF.

The J gene is TRBJ1-2, the V gene TRBV20-1; 8 bases are shared with TRBD1. The CDR3 runs 14 residues. The V gene's germline CDR1 is DFQATT and CDR2 SNEGSKA (reference sequence). The CDR3 loop reads CRGDGGTGNYGYTF. The CDR3 DNA reads as TGCAGGGGGGACGGTGGGACAGGAAACTATGGCTACACCTTC.

The chain joins TRBV4-3 to TRBJ2-1, with 8 positions matching TRBD2. The assigned J gene may be wrong: the sequence end matches TRBJ2-7 better. This CDR3 has 15 residues. Germline assignment: CDR1 LGHNA and CDR2 YSLEER. CDR3 nucleotide sequence: TGCGCCAGCAGCCTAAGCGGGAGCTCCTACAATGAGCAGTACTTC. Protein: CASSLSGSSYNEQYF.

The V call is TRBV5-1, the J call TRBJ1-2; 7 bases match TRBD1. Germline V gene lookup returns CDR1 SGHRS and CDR2 YFSETQ. The CDR3 runs 13 residues. With 4 bases clipped from V and 4 bases from J, the junction kept 4 bases outside the gene matches. CDR3 region: CASSRDSIYGYTF. CDR3 DNA: TGCGCCAGCAGCCGGGACAGCATCTATGGCTACACCTTC.

This clonotype was counted between two and nine times. The CDR3 nucleotides read TGCAGTGTATACAGGGGCGCCGGATGCAATGAGCAGTTCTTC. It translates to CSVYRGAGCNEQFF. V and J are TRBV29-1 and TRBJ2-1; 7 bases align to TRBD1. Looked up from germline, CDR1 is SQVTM and CDR2 is ANQGSEA. The length of the CDR3 is 14 residues.

The chain recombines TRBV6-5 with TRBJ1-1; D remains unclear. This CDR3 contains 13 residues. V lost 2 bases, J lost 6 bases, and 10 bases lay in between. Germline CDR1 is MNHEY and CDR2 is SVGAGI. CDR3 amino acids: CASSYTPDAEAFF. CDR3 nucleotides: TGTGCCAGCAGTTACACCCCAGATGCTGAAGCTTTCTTT.

This clonotype was observed a few times. CDR3 nucleotide sequence: TGCGCCAGCAGCCAAGAAGGGACAGGGGGCTGGCAGCCCCAGCATTTT. Translating it yields CASSQEGTGGWQPQHF. The gene calls are TRBV4-1 and TRBJ1-5; 12 nucleotides agree with TRBD1. The CDR3 spans 16 residues. The germline V gene encodes CDR1 MGHRA and CDR2 YSYEKL. Trimming cost V 0 bases and J 7 bases; bases outside gene matches: 4.

The rearrangement joins TRBV13 to TRBJ2-5; 9 nucleotides match TRBD2. Germline loops: CDR1 PRHDT, CDR2 FYEKMQ (reference sequence). After removal of 5 bases from V and 2 bases from J, the junction contained 6 bases not matched to a gene. There are 15 residues in the CDR3. CDR3 in amino acids: CASSTLAGQQETQYF. Here the CDR3 DNA reads TGTGCCAGCAGCACCCTAGCGGGGCAACAAGAGACCCAGTACTTC.

This clonotype appeared a few times. CDR3 loop: CAISEPLTGIYGYTF. CDR3 DNA sequence: TGTGCCATCAGTGAGCCCCTGACAGGGATCTATGGCTACACCTTC. This chain uses TRBV10-3 with TRBJ1-2, with TRBD1 matching over 7 bases. Germline V CDR1 and CDR2: ENHRY, SYGVKD. The CDR3 is made up of 15 amino acids. V lost 2 bases, J lost 4 bases, and 7 bases stayed unmatched.

The chain joins TRBV9 to TRBJ2-7; no clear D. Per the germline V gene, CDR1 is SGDLS and CDR2 is YYNGEE. V shed 0 bases and J shed 2 bases, with 9 bases lying between them. CDR3 size: 14 residues. Written as DNA, the CDR3 is TGTGCCAGCAGCGTAGGATCGGGCCCCTACGAGCAGTACTTC. This codes for CASSVGSGPYEQYF.

J is TRBJ2-2 and V is TRBV6-6, with D possibly TRBD1 on 6 matching bases. The V gene's germline CDR1 is MNHNY and CDR2 SVGAGI (reference sequence). The V end lost 6 bases, the J end lost 1 base, and 15 bases lay between the germline ends. The CDR3 consists of 16 residues. CDR3 residues: CASSQTGHLNTGELFF. The CDR3 DNA sequence: TGTGCCAGCAGCCAAACGGGACACCTGAACACCGGGGAGCTGTTTTTT.

This rearrangement joins TRBV27 to TRBJ2-7; D may be TRBD2 (5 bases). The V and J ends lost 6 bases and 2 bases respectively, with 17 bases between them. This CDR3 region has 15 residues. Germline V CDR1 and CDR2: MNHEY, SMNVEV (reference sequence). DNA of the CDR3: TGTGCCAGCAGAGATCGAGGGCAGGATACCTACGAGCAGTACTTC. It codes for CASRDRGQDTYEQYF.

The chain joins TRBV28 to TRBJ2-2; no reliable D call. Germline V gene data show CDR1 as MDHEN and CDR2 as SYDVKM. Trimming shortened V by 4 bases and J by 5 bases, and 14 bases separated the two germline ends. The CDR3 has 15 amino acids. The CDR3 DNA reads as TGTGCCAGCAGTTCTCTTGCAAAACCTACCGGGGAGCTGTTTTTT. Its protein is CASSSLAKPTGELFF.

The sample holds a few counts of this clonotype. The chain links TRBV6-6 to TRBJ2-1; D remains ambiguous. The germline CDR1 and CDR2 sequences are MNHNY and SVGAGI (reference sequence). V lost 0 bases and J lost 7, with 13 bases in between. The CDR3 covers 15 residues. This CDR3 is CASSYSGVRANEQFF. The DNA of the CDR3 is TGTGCCAGCAGTTACTCGGGTGTTAGGGCGAATGAGCAGTTCTTC.

This clonotype occurred a few times. The rearrangement joins TRBV20-1 to TRBJ2-3, with 10 positions matching TRBD2. This CDR3 is built from 14 residues. CDR1 is DFQATT, CDR2 SNEGSKA, per germline (reference sequence). The trim removed 4 bases at V and 5 bases at J, leaving 6 bases unmatched. The CDR3: CSAKAGGPIDTQYF. The CDR3 bases are TGCAGTGCTAAAGCGGGGGGGCCGATAGATACGCAGTATTTT.

This clonotype was seen more than once but under ten times. The CDR3 nucleotides read TGCAGTGCTAGGTTCACGGCAGATACGCAGTATTTT. This sequence encodes CSARFTADTQYF. This chain uses TRBV20-1 with TRBJ2-3; D gene ambiguous. Germline V gives CDR1 DFQATT, CDR2 SNEGSKA (reference sequence). The ends were cut back, 3 bases at V and 4 bases at J, with 8 bases in the middle. This CDR3 contains 12 residues.

This clonotype was observed a few times. V and J are TRBV11-1 and TRBJ2-3, with D unclear. This CDR3 has 15 residues. The germline CDR1 and CDR2 sequences are SGHAT and FQDESV (reference sequence). V lost 5 bases and J lost 1, with 13 bases in between. CDR3 amino acids: CASSILSPRTDTQYF. CDR3 bases: TGTGCCAGCAGCATCCTCAGTCCCCGCACAGATACGCAGTATTTT.

V usage is TRBV27 and J usage is TRBJ1-2; TRBD1 matches 9 bases. CDR1 MNHEY and CDR2 SMNVEV come from the germline V gene (reference sequence). The CDR3 sequence is 14 residues long. Trimming cost V 6 bases and J 4 bases; bases outside gene matches: 6. The CDR3 DNA sequence: TGTGCCAGCAGGGGACAGGGTGGGGCCTATGGCTACACCTTC. Encoded protein: CASRGQGGAYGYTF.

This clonotype was seen only a few times. The chain is built from TRBV20-1 and TRBJ2-1; the match to TRBD1 covers 11 bases. Per germline, CDR1 DFQATT and CDR2 SNEGSKA (reference sequence). This CDR3 region has 16 residues. The V segment lost 2 bases and the J segment 3 bases; nucleotides outside the gene matches: 6. CDR3 amino acids: CSARRLGTGGYNEQFF. The CDR3 DNA is TGCAGTGCTAGACGCCTAGGGACAGGGGGCTACAATGAGCAGTTCTTC.

This clonotype was seen only a few times. The gene calls are TRBV4-1 and TRBJ1-1; no reliable D call. The CDR3 length is 14 residues. Per germline, CDR1 MGHRA and CDR2 YSYEKL. Trimming took 0 bases from V and 7 from J, leaving 12 bases between them. As DNA, the CDR3 is TGCGCCAGCAGCCAAGAAGGGTGGGTTGTTGAAGCTTTCTTT. Translated: CASSQEGWVVEAFF.

This chain joins TRBV4-1 and TRBJ2-3; 13 bases align to TRBD2. CDR1 is MGHRA, CDR2 YSYEKL, per germline. The length of the CDR3 is 17 residues. The V gene end was trimmed by 0 bases and the J gene end by 1 base; junction bases not matched to a gene: 1. This CDR3 reads CASSQEGLAGGTDTQYF. The CDR3 DNA follows: TGCGCCAGCAGCCAAGAAGGACTAGCGGGGGGCACAGATACGCAGTATTTT.